The 3 T cell receptor beta chains listed next were all sequenced from one sample in a study of T cells after yellow fever vaccination. TCRdb passed the 5' RACE reads through MiXCR, listing each CDR3 protein once. The sample lists some 300,000 distinct CDR3 sequences, roughly 8.7% occurring once. Material: CD4+ T cells sorted from PBMCs, obtained 5 days after the yellow fever booster vaccination. The receptors come from a man younger than 30 who received the YFV17D yellow fever vaccine.

This clonotype was counted between two and nine times. CDR3 protein: CASSRGNSGNTIYF. In DNA form, the CDR3 reads TGCGCCAGCAGCCGAGGGAACTCTGGAAACACCATATATTTT. The chain combines TRBV5-1 with TRBJ1-3, with no clear D. V was cut by 4 bases and J by 0 bases, with 8 bases left in between. CDR1 SGHRS and CDR2 YFSETQ come from the germline V gene. The CDR3 runs to 14 residues.

This clonotype was observed a few times. This chain links TRBV2 with TRBJ2-3, with D possibly matching TRBD2 (6 bases). Germline CDR1 is SNHLY and CDR2 is FYNNEI. Trimming stripped 2 bases from V and 2 bases from J, with 11 bases between. The length of the CDR3 is 15 residues. CDR3 residues: CASSESRGITDTQYF. The CDR3 DNA sequence: TGTGCCAGCAGTGAAAGTCGGGGGATCACAGATACGCAGTATTTT.

The V gene is TRBV20-1, the J gene TRBJ2-5, with a possible D match to TRBD1 (5 bases). Per germline, CDR1 DFQATT and CDR2 SNEGSKA (reference sequence). The CDR3 covers 13 residues. Trimming left V 0 bases short and J 2 bases short, with 7 bases between. CDR3 residues: CSAREGRQETQYF. Written as DNA, the CDR3 is TGCAGTGCTAGAGAGGGGCGTCAAGAGACCCAGTACTTC.